The 6 T cell receptor beta chains in this list originate from one sample, sequenced in a study of shared clonotypes between healthy human individuals. Libraries were prepared by immunoSEQ multiplex PCR; TCRdb keeps only in-frame clonotypes and omits some of them. Of about 520,000 clones listed, 90% to 96% are singletons. The sample consisted of naive CD4+ T cells sorted from blood. Subset specified: CD45RA+ positively selected. These receptors originate from a woman in her thirties in good health.

This rearrangement joins TRBV6-5 to TRBJ1-1; 9 bases map to TRBD1. J was trimmed by 5 bases and V by 4 bases; bases with no gene match: 8. CDR3 length: 15 amino acids. Germline CDR1 and CDR2: MNHEY and SVGAGI. CDR3 nucleotides: TGTGCCAGCAGTTCCCCACAGGGGGCCAGAACTGAAGCTTTCTTT. Protein: CASSSPQGARTEAFF.

V and J are TRBV7-6 and TRBJ2-5; 10 positions match TRBD1. The CDR3 length is 17 residues. The trim removed 5 bases at V and 5 bases at J, leaving 14 bases unmatched. Germline-derived CDR1 and CDR2 are SGHVS and FNYEAQ. Here the CDR3 DNA reads TGTGCCAGCAGCCATGACAGGGGGCGCCCTTGGGTGGAGACCCAGTACTTC. Protein sequence: CASSHDRGRPWVETQYF.

V gene TRBV27 combines with J gene TRBJ2-3; D is undetermined. Trimming removed 2 bases at V and 2 bases at J, with 11 bases between. There are 15 residues in the CDR3. Per germline, CDR1 MNHEY and CDR2 SMNVEV (reference sequence). The CDR3 here is CASSLTWSHTDTQYF. CDR3 coding DNA: TGTGCCAGCAGTTTAACTTGGTCTCACACAGATACGCAGTATTTT.

CDR3 sequence (DNA): TGTGCCAGCAGTTTCTGGACAGGGCTTACCGGGAACTATGGCTACACCTTC. Its translation is CASSFWTGLTGNYGYTF. The rearrangement uses TRBV28 and TRBJ1-2, with 8 bases that match TRBD1. The CDR3 covers 17 residues. Germline V gene data show CDR1 as MDHEN and CDR2 as SYDVKM. V shed 3 bases, J shed 2 bases, and the junction held 11 bases outside the gene matches.

The CDR3 nucleotides are TGTGCCAGCAGAGAGACTAGCGGGAGATACGAGCAGTACTTC. The encoded protein is CASRETSGRYEQYF. The gene calls are TRBV2 and TRBJ2-7; 12 nucleotides line up with TRBD2. CDR1 is SNHLY, CDR2 FYNNEI, per germline. Losses at the gene ends were 6 bases for V and 4 bases for J; bases not matched to a gene: 4. This CDR3 is built from 14 residues.

V usage is TRBV27 and J usage is TRBJ2-7; D call uncertain. The CDR3 is 16 residues long. Trimming cost V 4 bases and J 0 bases, with 16 bases left between them. CDR1 is MNHEY and CDR2 is SMNVEV in the germline V gene (reference sequence). DNA for the CDR3: TGTGCCAGCAGTTATCCCCGTGATCGGAGCTCCTACGAGCAGTACTTC. The encoded protein is CASSYPRDRSSYEQYF.